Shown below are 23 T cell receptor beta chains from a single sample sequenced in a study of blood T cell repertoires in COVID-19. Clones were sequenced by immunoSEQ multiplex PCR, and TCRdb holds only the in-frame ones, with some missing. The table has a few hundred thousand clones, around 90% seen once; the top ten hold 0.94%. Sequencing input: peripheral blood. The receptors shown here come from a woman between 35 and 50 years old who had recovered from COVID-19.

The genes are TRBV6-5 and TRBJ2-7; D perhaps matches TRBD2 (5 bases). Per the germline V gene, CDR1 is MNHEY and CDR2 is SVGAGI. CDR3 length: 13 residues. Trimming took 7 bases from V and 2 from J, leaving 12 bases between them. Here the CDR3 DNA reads TGTGCCAGCATCCGAGACTATACCTACGAGCAGTACTTC. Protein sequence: CASIRDYTYEQYF.

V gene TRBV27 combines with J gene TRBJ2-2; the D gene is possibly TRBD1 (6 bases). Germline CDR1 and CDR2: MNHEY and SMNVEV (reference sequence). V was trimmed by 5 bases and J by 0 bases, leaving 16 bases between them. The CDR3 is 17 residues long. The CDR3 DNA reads TGTGCCAGCAGTCCCCATTTACAGGGAGCGAACACCGGGGAGCTGTTTTTT. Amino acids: CASSPHLQGANTGELFF.

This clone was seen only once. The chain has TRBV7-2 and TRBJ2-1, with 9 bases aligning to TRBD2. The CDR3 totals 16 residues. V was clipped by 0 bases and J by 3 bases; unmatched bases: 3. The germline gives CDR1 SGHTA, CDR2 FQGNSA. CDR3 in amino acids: CASSLASGSFYNEQFF. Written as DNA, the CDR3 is TGTGCCAGCAGCTTAGCTAGCGGGAGTTTCTACAATGAGCAGTTCTTC. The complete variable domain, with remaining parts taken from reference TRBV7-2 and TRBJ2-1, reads GAGVSQSPSNKVTEKGKDVELRCDPISGHTALYWYRQSLGQGLEFLIYFQGNSAPDKSGLPSDRFSAERTGGSVSTLTIQRTQQEDSAVYLCASSLASGSFYNEQFFGPGTRLTVL.

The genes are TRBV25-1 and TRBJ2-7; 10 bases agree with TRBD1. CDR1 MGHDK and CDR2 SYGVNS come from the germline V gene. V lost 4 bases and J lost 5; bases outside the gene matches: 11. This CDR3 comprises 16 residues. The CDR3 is CASSGRQGAHLNEQYF. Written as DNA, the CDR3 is TGTGCCAGCAGTGGTAGACAGGGGGCGCATCTCAACGAGCAGTACTTC.

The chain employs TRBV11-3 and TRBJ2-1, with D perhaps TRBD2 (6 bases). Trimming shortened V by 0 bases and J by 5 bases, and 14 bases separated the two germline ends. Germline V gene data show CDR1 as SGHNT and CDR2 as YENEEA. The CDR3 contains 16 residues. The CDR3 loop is CASSLDPGLTNNEQFF. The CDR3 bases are TGTGCCAGCAGCTTAGATCCGGGACTGACCAACAATGAGCAGTTCTTC.

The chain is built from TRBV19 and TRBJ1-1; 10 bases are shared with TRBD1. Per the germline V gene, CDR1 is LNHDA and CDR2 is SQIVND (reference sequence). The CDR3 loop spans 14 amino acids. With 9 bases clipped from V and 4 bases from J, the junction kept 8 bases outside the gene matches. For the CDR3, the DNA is TGTGCCAGCGCGACCGGGACAGGGGCCACTGAAGCTTTCTTT. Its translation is CASATGTGATEAFF.

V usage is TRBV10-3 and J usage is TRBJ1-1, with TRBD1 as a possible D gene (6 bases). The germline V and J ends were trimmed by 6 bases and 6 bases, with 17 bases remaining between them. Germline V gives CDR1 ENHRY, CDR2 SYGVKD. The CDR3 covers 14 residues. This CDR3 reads CAIREIQGIPEAFF. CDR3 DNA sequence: TGTGCCATCAGGGAAATACAGGGAATCCCTGAAGCTTTCTTT.

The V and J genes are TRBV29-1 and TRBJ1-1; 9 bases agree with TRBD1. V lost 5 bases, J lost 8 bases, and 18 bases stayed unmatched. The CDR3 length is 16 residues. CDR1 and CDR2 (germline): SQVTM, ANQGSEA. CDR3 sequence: CSVLYFGDRGMYEAFF. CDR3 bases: TGCAGCGTTCTCTACTTCGGCGACAGGGGGATGTACGAAGCTTTCTTT.

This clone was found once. DNA of the CDR3: TGTGCCAGCACCCAGTCCTCGACAGGTTCCTACGAGCAGTACTTC. This translates into CASTQSSTGSYEQYF. The genes are TRBV27 and TRBJ2-7; a weak D match, TRBD1 (6 bases). Germline CDR1 is MNHEY and CDR2 is SMNVEV (reference sequence). The CDR3 extends over 15 amino acids. Trimming removed 7 bases from V and 1 base from J, with 17 bases in between.

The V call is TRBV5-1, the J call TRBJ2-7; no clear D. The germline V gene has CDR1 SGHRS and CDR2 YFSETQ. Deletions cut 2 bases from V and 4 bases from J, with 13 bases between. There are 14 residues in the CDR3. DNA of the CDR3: TGCGCCAGCAGCTTAGCACCCGGGTCTTACGAGCAGTACTTC. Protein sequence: CASSLAPGSYEQYF.

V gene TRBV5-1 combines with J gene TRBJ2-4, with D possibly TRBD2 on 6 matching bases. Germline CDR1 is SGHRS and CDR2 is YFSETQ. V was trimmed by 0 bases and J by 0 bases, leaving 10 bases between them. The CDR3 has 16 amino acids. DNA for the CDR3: TGCGCCAGCAGCTTGGGATGGGACTTAGCCAAAAACATTCAGTACTTC. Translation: CASSLGWDLAKNIQYF.

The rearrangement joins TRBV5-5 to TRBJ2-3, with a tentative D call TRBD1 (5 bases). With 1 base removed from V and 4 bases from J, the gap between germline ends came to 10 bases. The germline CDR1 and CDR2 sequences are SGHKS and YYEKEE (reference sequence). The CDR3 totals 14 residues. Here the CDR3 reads CASSLRGVADTQYF. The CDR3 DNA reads TGTGCCAGCAGCTTGAGGGGTGTCGCAGATACGCAGTATTTT.

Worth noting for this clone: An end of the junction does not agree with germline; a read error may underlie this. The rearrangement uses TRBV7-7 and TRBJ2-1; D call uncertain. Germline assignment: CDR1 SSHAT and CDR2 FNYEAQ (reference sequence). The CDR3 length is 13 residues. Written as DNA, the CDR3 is TGTGCTAGCAGTCATACTGACTACAATGAGCAGTTCTTC. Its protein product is CASSHTDYNEQFF.

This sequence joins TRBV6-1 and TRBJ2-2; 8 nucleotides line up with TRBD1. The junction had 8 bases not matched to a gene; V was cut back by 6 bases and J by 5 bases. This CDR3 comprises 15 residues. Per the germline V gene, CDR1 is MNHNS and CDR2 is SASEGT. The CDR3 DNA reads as TGTGCCAGCAGGGGTCAACAGGGGGGAACCGGGGAGCTGTTTTTT. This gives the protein CASRGQQGGTGELFF.

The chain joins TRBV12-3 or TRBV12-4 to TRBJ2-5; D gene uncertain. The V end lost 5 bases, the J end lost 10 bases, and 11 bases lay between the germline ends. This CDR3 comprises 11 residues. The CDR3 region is CASSLRVYQYF. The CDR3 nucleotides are TGTGCCAGCAGTCTTCGGGTTTACCAGTACTTC.

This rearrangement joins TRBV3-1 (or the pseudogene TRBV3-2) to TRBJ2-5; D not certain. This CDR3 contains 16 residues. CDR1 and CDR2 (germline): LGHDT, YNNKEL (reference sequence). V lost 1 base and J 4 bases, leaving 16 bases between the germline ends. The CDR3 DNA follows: TGTGCCAGCAGCCAAGTTGAGCAGGCGCCAGGAGAGACCCAGTACTTC. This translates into CASSQVEQAPGETQYF.

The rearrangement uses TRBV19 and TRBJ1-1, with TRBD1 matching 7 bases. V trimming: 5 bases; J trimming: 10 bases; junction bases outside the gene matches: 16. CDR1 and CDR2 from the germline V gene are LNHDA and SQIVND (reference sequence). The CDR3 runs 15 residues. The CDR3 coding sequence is TGTGCCAGTAGTGCCGCCGGGACAGTGGCCCAAGGAGCTTTCTTT. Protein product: CASSAAGTVAQGAFF.

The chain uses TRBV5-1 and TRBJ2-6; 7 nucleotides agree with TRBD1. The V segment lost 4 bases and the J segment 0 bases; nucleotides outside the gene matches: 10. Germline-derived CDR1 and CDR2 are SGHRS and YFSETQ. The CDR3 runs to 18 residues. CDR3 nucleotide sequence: TGCGCCAGCAGCCCGGTAGTAGGGGGCTACTCTGGGGCCAACGTCCTGACTTTC. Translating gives CASSPVVGGYSGANVLTF.

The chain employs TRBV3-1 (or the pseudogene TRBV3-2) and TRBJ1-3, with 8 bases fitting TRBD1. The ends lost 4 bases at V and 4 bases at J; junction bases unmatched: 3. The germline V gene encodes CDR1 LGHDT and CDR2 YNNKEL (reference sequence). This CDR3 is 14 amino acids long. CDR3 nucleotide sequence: TGTGCCAGCAGCCCGCGACAGGGGGGAAACACCATATATTTT. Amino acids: CASSPRQGGNTIYF.

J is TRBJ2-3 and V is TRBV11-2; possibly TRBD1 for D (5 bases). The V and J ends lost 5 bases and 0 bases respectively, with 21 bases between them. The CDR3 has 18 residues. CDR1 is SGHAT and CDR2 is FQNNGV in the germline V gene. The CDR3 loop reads CASSGSQDRVVSTDTQYF. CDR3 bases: TGTGCCAGCAGCGGATCACAAGACAGAGTGGTTAGCACAGATACGCAGTATTTT.

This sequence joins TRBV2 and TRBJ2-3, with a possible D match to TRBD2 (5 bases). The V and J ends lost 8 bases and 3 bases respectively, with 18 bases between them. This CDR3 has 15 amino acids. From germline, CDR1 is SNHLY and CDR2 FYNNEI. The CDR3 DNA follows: TGTGCCAGCCAGAGGGCGCGGCTGGGGACAGATACGCAGTATTTT. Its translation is CASQRARLGTDTQYF.

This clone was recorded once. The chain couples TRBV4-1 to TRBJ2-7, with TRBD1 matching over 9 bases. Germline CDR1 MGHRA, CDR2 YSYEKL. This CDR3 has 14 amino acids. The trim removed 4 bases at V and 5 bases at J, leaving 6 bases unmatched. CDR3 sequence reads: CASSPGQGPNEQYF. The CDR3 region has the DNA TGCGCCAGCAGCCCGGGACAGGGCCCAAACGAGCAGTACTTC.

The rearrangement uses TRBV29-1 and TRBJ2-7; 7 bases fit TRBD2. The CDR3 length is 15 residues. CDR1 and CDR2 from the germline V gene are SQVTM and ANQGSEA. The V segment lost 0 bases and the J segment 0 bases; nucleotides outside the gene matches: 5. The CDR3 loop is CSVEDRGGSSYEQYF. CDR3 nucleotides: TGCAGCGTTGAAGATCGGGGCGGGAGCTCCTACGAGCAGTACTTC.